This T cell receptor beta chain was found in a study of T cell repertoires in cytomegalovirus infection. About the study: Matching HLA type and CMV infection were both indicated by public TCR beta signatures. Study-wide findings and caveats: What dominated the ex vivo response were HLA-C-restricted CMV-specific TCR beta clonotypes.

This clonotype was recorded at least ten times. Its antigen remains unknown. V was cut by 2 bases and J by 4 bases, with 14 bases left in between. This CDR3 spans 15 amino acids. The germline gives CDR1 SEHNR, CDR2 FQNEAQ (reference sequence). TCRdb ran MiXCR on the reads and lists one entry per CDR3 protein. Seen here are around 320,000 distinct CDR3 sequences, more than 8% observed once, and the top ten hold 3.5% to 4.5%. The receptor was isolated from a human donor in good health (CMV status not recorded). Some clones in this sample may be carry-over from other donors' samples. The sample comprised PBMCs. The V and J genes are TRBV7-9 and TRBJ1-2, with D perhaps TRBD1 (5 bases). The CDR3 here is CASSLRDPEVYGYTF. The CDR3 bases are TGTGCCAGCAGCTTAAGGGACCCGGAAGTCTATGGCTACACCTTC.